These 19 T cell receptor beta chains share one sample of origin, sequenced in a study of monozygotic twins with inflammatory bowel disease. Reprocessing the 5' RACE reads, TCRdb reports a single entry for every CDR3 protein and omits DNA. The sample includes just over 300,000 distinct CDR3 sequences. Sample: blood. Every receptor here comes from a human donor with ulcerative colitis or Crohn's disease, or a healthy co-twin of an affected twin (not recorded which).

The chain uses TRBV19 and TRBJ1-5. The V gene's germline CDR1 is LNHDA and CDR2 SQIVND (reference sequence). The CDR3 extends over 13 amino acids. The CDR3 protein is CASSPYSSQPQHF.

The CDR3 protein is CASSIDGGTSVEQYF. The rearrangement uses TRBV7-9 and TRBJ2-7; lacking DNA, the TRBD2 call made by TCRdb goes unchecked. This CDR3 has 15 residues. In germline, CDR1 is SEHNR, CDR2 FQNEAQ (reference sequence).

This sequence joins TRBV7-2 and TRBJ2-5; TCRdb selects TRBD1, and the lack of DNA leaves this call unchecked. This CDR3 comprises 15 residues. The germline V gene encodes CDR1 SGHTA and CDR2 FQGNSA. The CDR3 here is CASSLGDRGTETQYF. Using reference TRBV7-2 and TRBJ2-5 for the parts outside the CDR3, the full variable domain is GAGVSQSPSNKVTEKGKDVELRCDPISGHTALYWYRQSLGQGLEFLIYFQGNSAPDKSGLPSDRFSAERTGGSVSTLTIQRTQQEDSAVYLCASSLGDRGTETQYFGPGTRLLVL.

The genes are TRBV7-2 and TRBJ2-7. The CDR3 runs to 13 residues. From germline, CDR1 is SGHTA and CDR2 FQGNSA. The CDR3 here is CASSGSIYYEQYF. The whole variable domain, filled in from reference TRBV7-2 and TRBJ2-7, reads GAGVSQSPSNKVTEKGKDVELRCDPISGHTALYWYRQSLGQGLEFLIYFQGNSAPDKSGLPSDRFSAERTGGSVSTLTIQRTQQEDSAVYLCASSGSIYYEQYFGPGTRLTVT.

This chain uses TRBV12-3 or TRBV12-4 with TRBJ2-5; TCRdb reports TRBD1, a call that lacks DNA to check it against. The CDR3 is made up of 12 amino acids. CDR3 region: CASTPKWGTQYF.

This chain links TRBV5-4 with TRBJ2-2. The germline gives CDR1 SGHNT, CDR2 YYREEE (reference sequence). The CDR3 loop spans 16 amino acids. CDR3 loop: CASSLAPSSNTGELFF.

The chain carries TRBV27 and TRBJ2-1; the TRBD2 assignment by TCRdb is unverifiable without DNA. CDR1 is MNHEY and CDR2 is SMNVEV in the germline V gene (reference sequence). This CDR3 comprises 13 residues. The CDR3 protein is CASSLRAGWEQFF.

The V gene is TRBV28, the J gene TRBJ2-3; with no DNA, the TCRdb D assignment of TRBD1 cannot be verified. Germline V gene data show CDR1 as MDHEN and CDR2 as SYDVKM. This CDR3 has 12 residues. The CDR3: CASSPTQRGQYF.

V usage is TRBV5-1 and J usage is TRBJ1-1. CDR1 and CDR2 from the germline V gene are SGHRS and YFSETQ. The CDR3 loop spans 15 amino acids. The CDR3 loop reads CASSLAPDKNTEAFF.

The gene calls are TRBV2 and TRBJ2-5. Germline-derived CDR1 and CDR2 are SNHLY and FYNNEI. This CDR3 spans 14 amino acids. CDR3 residues: CASNNWANQETQYF. The variable domain in full, completed from reference TRBV2 and TRBJ2-5, reads EPEVTQTPSHQVTQMGQEVILRCVPISNHLYFYWYRQILGQKVEFLVSFYNNEISEKSEIFDDQFSVERPDGSNFTLKIRSTKLEDSAMYFCASNNWANQETQYFGPGTRLLVL.

V is TRBV12-5 and J is TRBJ2-5; TCRdb outputs TRBD1, but without DNA this stays unchecked. The CDR3 totals 13 residues. CDR1 LGHNT and CDR2 FRNRAP come from the germline V gene. CDR3 amino acids: CASNQGGAGTQYF.

The chain carries TRBV6-2 or TRBV6-3 and TRBJ2-7; TCRdb's D gene call, TRBD1, goes unchecked for lack of DNA. This CDR3 has 14 residues. Per the germline V gene, CDR1 is MNHEY and CDR2 is SVGEGT. The CDR3 is CASSLHRDSYEQYF.

V usage is TRBV2 and J usage is TRBJ2-2; the TCRdb call, TRBD2, lacks DNA for checking. The CDR3 is made up of 13 amino acids. Germline CDR1 and CDR2: SNHLY and FYNNEI. CDR3: CAWGGTNTGELFF.

V usage is TRBV28 and J usage is TRBJ2-7; checking the TCRdb D call of TRBD1 is not possible without DNA. The V gene's germline CDR1 is MDHEN and CDR2 SYDVKM. This CDR3 spans 14 amino acids. The CDR3 protein is CAGWQASPLPEQYF.

The chain recombines TRBV3-1 with TRBJ2-6. The length of the CDR3 is 14 residues. The germline CDR1 and CDR2 sequences are LGHDT and YNNKEL (reference sequence). The CDR3 loop reads CASSISSGANVLTF.

V is TRBV7-2 and J is TRBJ1-6; TCRdb's D call of TRBD1 is untestable without DNA. The CDR3 is 16 residues long. Germline CDR1 and CDR2: SGHTA and FQGNSA. CDR3 residues: CASSFMTGTVNSPLHF.

The chain recombines TRBV6-2 or TRBV6-3 with TRBJ2-1; TCRdb designates TRBD2, a call that cannot be tested without DNA. CDR1 is MNHEY, CDR2 SVGEGT, per germline. The CDR3 has 17 residues. The CDR3 spells CASSYLPYYSPYNEQFF.

The chain links TRBV7-9 to TRBJ2-5; the TCRdb D gene call, TRBD2, has no DNA to confirm it. CDR3 length: 15 residues. CDR1 and CDR2 from the germline V gene are SEHNR and FQNEAQ (reference sequence). CDR3 sequence: CASSLGAGGTETQYF.

J is TRBJ1-5 and V is TRBV7-2; TCRdb proposes TRBD1, but this gene call is untestable without DNA. Per the germline V gene, CDR1 is SGHTA and CDR2 is FQGNSA. CDR3 length: 16 amino acids. CDR3 amino acids: CASSLVQGFLSQPQHF.